This TCR beta chain was captured in a study of STAT3 mutations in large granular lymphocyte leukemia. About the research overall: Roughly half the longitudinally sequenced T-LGLL patients had canonical STAT3 mutations. Roughly 44% of treated T-LGLL patients showed hematologic response to immunosuppression. Study conclusions and caveats: Some patients had persisting codominant clonotypes that could mask small clones. Every T-LGLL patient had at least one immunodominant TCRbeta clonotype. In several patients, dominant TCR clone burden exceeded STAT3 mutant burden, suggesting STAT3 mutation arose secondarily.

Germline V gives CDR1 MDHEN, CDR2 SYDVKM. V shed 3 bases, J shed 12 bases, and the junction held 8 bases outside the gene matches. The CDR3 runs 14 residues. Concerning this clone: The antigen remains unidentified.

Clones were sequenced by immunoSEQ multiplex PCR, and TCRdb holds only the in-frame ones, with some missing. The table records approximately 43,000 clones, 80% to 90% of them present only once. The specimen sequenced was PBMCs. This TCR was sampled from a human donor with T large granular lymphocyte leukemia. Some clones in this sample may be carry-over from other donors' samples. This chain links TRBV28 with TRBJ1-6, with 7 bases aligning to TRBD1. The CDR3, as DNA: TGTGCCAGCAGTTTCGGGACAGATGGAGAACCCCTCCACTTT. This codes for CASSFGTDGEPLHF. Full variable domain (outside the CDR3, taken from reference TRBV28 and TRBJ1-6): DVKVTQSSRYLVKRTGEKVFLECVQDMDHENMFWYRQDPGLGLRLIYFSYDVKMKEKGDIPEGYSVSREKKERFSLILESASTNQTSMYLCASSFGTDGEPLHFGNGTRLTVT.